These 9 T cell receptor beta chains came from one sample sequenced in a study of blood T cell repertoires in COVID-19. Profiling relied on immunoSEQ multiplex PCR, and the TCRdb table lists in-frame clones only, not all of them. Seen here are roughly 50,000 clones, 85% to 90% observed once, and the top ten hold 2.6%. The sequenced material came from peripheral blood. These TCRs come from a woman of 80 years or more with COVID-19, enrolled during active disease.

The chain is built from TRBV18 and TRBJ2-7; 7 positions agree with TRBD2. This CDR3 region has 13 residues. With 6 bases clipped from V and 2 bases from J, the junction kept 4 bases outside the gene matches. Germline CDR1 is KGHSH and CDR2 is LQKENI. The CDR3 nucleotides read TGTGCCAGCTCCCCGCGGGGGACCTACGAGCAGTACTTC. Its translation is CASSPRGTYEQYF.

The chain links TRBV5-4 to TRBJ1-5, with 7 nucleotides matching TRBD1. Per the germline V gene, CDR1 is SGHNT and CDR2 is YYREEE (reference sequence). The CDR3 runs to 18 residues. V dropped 2 bases and J dropped 0; count of bases not matched to a gene: 11. The CDR3 is CASSFRSTGRVSNQPQHF. Here the CDR3 DNA reads TGTGCCAGCAGCTTCCGGTCGACAGGGCGCGTTAGCAATCAGCCCCAGCATTTT. Full variable domain (remainder filled in from reference TRBV5-4 and TRBJ1-5): ETGVTQSPTHLIKTRGQQVTLRCSSQSGHNTVSWYQQALGQGPQFIFQYYREEENGRGNFPPRFSGLQFPNYSSELNVNALELDDSALYLCASSFRSTGRVSNQPQHFGDGTRLSIL.

This CDR3 is CASSLGDRVNEQFF. For the CDR3, the DNA is TGTGCCAGCAGCCTTGGGGACAGGGTAAATGAGCAGTTCTTC. The chain employs TRBV5-5 and TRBJ2-1, with 9 bases aligning to TRBD1. J was trimmed by 7 bases and V by 4 bases; bases with no gene match: 6. Germline loops: CDR1 SGHKS, CDR2 YYEKEE (reference sequence). The CDR3 has 14 residues.

The genes are TRBV18 and TRBJ2-3, with 10 positions matching TRBD2. V was clipped by 6 bases and J by 2 bases; unmatched bases: 8. This CDR3 contains 16 residues. The germline CDR1 and CDR2 sequences are KGHSH and LQKENI. CDR3 residues: CASSRELAGPTDTQYF. CDR3 DNA sequence: TGTGCCAGCTCGCGCGAACTAGCGGGGCCCACAGATACGCAGTATTTT.

V is TRBV6-5 and J is TRBJ1-2; D possibly corresponds to TRBD1 (6 bases). CDR3 length: 14 residues. V shed 6 bases and J shed 2 bases, with 13 bases lying between them. Germline-derived CDR1 and CDR2 are MNHEY and SVGAGI. The CDR3 sequence is CASREGGSNYGYTF. The CDR3 DNA follows: TGTGCCAGCAGGGAGGGGGGGAGCAACTATGGCTACACCTTC.

This sequence joins TRBV2 and TRBJ2-1, with 10 bases matching TRBD1. In germline, CDR1 is SNHLY, CDR2 FYNNEI. Losses at the gene ends were 8 bases for V and 7 bases for J; bases not matched to a gene: 17. This CDR3 region has 17 residues. CDR3 region: CASCGRRGDRGVNEQFF. For the CDR3, the DNA is TGTGCCAGCTGTGGGAGGAGGGGGGACAGGGGCGTGAATGAGCAGTTCTTC.

The gene calls are TRBV7-2 and TRBJ2-7; a weak D match, TRBD1 (6 bases). Germline V CDR1 and CDR2: SGHTA, FQGNSA. CDR3 size: 15 residues. V lost 4 bases to trimming and J lost 0 bases, with 13 bases between them. CDR3 protein: CASSSRIGGSYEQYF. In DNA, the CDR3 is TGTGCCAGCAGCTCAAGGATAGGGGGCTCCTACGAGCAGTACTTC.

The chain employs TRBV28 and TRBJ1-3; D remains unclear. From germline, CDR1 is MDHEN and CDR2 SYDVKM. This CDR3 has 15 residues. V shed 6 bases and J shed 0 bases, with 12 bases lying between them. CDR3 nucleotides: TGTGCCAGCAGAACACAGCACCTCTCTGGAAACACCATATATTTT. It translates to CASRTQHLSGNTIYF.

The chain recombines TRBV6-5 with TRBJ1-2; no definite D call. Between the trimmed V and J ends, which lost 3 bases and 2 bases, there was a span of 10 bases. The CDR3 runs to 14 residues. Germline V gene data show CDR1 as MNHEY and CDR2 as SVGAGI. CDR3 protein: CASSYSGPNYGYTF. In DNA, the CDR3 is TGTGCCAGCAGTTATTCCGGTCCCAACTATGGCTACACCTTC.